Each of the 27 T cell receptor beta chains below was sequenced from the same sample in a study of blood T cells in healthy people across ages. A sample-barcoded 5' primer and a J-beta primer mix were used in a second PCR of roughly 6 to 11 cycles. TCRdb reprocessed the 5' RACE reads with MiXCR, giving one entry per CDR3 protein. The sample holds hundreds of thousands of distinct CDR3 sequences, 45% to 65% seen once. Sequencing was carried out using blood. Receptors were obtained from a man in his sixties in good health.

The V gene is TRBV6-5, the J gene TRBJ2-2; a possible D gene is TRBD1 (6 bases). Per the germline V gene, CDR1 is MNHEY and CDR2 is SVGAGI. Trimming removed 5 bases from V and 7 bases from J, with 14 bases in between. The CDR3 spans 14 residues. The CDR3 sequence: CASSEGRGFGELFF. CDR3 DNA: TGTGCCAGCAGTGAAGGCAGGGGCTTCGGGGAGCTGTTTTTT.

CDR3 region: CASRSSRDNSPLHF. The CDR3 DNA is TGTGCCAGTCGGAGCTCCAGAGATAATTCACCCCTCCACTTT. The chain carries TRBV6-1 and TRBJ1-6; no clear D gene. Between the trimmed V and J ends, which lost 9 bases and 5 bases, there was a span of 14 bases. CDR1 MNHNS and CDR2 SASEGT come from the germline V gene. The CDR3 contains 14 residues.

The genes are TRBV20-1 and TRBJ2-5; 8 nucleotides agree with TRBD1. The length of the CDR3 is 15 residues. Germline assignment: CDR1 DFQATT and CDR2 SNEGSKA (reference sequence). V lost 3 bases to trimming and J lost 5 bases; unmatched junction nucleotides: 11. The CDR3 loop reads CSARTDRTGWETQYF. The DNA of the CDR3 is TGCAGTGCTAGGACCGACCGGACAGGGTGGGAGACCCAGTACTTC.

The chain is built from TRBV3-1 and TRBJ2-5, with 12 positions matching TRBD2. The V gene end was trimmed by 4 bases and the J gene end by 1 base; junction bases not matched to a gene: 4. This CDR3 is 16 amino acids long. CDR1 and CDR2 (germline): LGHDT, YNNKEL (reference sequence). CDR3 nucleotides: TGTGCCAGCAGCCCACGGACTAGCGGGGTCCAAGAGACCCAGTACTTC. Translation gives CASSPRTSGVQETQYF.

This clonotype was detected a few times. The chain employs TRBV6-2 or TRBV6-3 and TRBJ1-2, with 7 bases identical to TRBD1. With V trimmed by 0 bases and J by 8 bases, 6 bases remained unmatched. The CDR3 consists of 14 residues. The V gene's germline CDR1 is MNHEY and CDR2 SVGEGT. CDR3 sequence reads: CASSYSSQGRGYTF. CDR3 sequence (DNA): TGTGCCAGCAGTTACTCTTCACAGGGGAGGGGCTACACCTTC.

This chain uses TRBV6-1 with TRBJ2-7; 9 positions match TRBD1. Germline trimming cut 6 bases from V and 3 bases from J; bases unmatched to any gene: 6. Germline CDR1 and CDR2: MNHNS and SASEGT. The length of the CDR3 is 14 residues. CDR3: CASRPLGQGYEQYF. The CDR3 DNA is TGTGCCAGCAGACCACTGGGACAGGGCTACGAGCAGTACTTC.

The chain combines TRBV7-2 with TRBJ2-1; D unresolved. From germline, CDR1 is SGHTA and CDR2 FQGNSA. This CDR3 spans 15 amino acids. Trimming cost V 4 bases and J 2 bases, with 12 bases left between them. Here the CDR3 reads CASSYGSTTYNEQFF. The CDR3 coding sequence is TGTGCCAGCAGCTATGGCTCGACCACCTACAATGAGCAGTTCTTC. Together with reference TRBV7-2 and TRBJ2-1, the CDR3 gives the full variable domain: GAGVSQSPSNKVTEKGKDVELRCDPISGHTALYWYRQSLGQGLEFLIYFQGNSAPDKSGLPSDRFSAERTGGSVSTLTIQRTQQEDSAVYLCASSYGSTTYNEQFFGPGTRLTVL.

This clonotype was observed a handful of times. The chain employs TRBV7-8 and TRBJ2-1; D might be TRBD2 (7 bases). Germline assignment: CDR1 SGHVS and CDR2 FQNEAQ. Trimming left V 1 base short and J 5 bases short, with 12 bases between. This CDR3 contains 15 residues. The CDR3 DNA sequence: TGTGCCAGCAGCTTAGGTGCGGGGGCGAACAATGAGCAGTTCTTC. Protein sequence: CASSLGAGANNEQFF.

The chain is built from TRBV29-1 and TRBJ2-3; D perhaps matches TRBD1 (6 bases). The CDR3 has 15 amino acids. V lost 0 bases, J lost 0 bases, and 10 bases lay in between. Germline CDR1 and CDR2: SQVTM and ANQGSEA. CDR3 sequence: CSVEDLRGSTDTQYF. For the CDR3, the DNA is TGCAGCGTTGAAGATCTGAGGGGGAGCACAGATACGCAGTATTTT.

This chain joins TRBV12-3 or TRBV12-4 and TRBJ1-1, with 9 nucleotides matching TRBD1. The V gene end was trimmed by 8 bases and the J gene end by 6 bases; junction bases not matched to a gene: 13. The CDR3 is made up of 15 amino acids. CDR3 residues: CASRLQGAIIAEAFF. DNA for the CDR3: TGTGCCAGCCGATTACAGGGGGCTATCATCGCTGAAGCTTTCTTT.

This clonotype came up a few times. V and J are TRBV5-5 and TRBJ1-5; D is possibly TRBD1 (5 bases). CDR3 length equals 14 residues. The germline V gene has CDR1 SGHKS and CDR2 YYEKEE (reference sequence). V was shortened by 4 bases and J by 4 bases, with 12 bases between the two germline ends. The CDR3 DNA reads TGTGCCAGCAGCCGACCGGGGGTTAATCAGCCCCAGCATTTT. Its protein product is CASSRPGVNQPQHF.

The chain's CDR3 is CATRDIYEQYF. As DNA, the CDR3 is TGTGCCACGCGGGACATCTACGAGCAGTACTTC. This rearrangement joins TRBV10-3 to TRBJ2-7, with D tentatively TRBD1 or TRBD2 (6 bases each). Germline V CDR1 and CDR2: ENHRY, SYGVKD. This CDR3 has 11 amino acids. V shed 10 bases and J shed 3 bases, with 10 bases lying between them.

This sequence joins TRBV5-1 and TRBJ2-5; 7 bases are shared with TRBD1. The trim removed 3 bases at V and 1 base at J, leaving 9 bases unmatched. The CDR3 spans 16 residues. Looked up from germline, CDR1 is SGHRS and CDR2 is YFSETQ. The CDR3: CASSSGTVNFQETQYF. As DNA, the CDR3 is TGCGCCAGCAGCTCCGGGACAGTTAATTTCCAAGAGACCCAGTACTTC.

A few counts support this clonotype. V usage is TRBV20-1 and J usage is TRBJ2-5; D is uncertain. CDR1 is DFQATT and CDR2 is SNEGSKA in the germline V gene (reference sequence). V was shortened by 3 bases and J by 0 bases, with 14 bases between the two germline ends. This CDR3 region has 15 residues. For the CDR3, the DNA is TGCAGTGCTAGGACCCCCCCTCCGTACCAAGAGACCCAGTACTTC. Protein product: CSARTPPPYQETQYF.

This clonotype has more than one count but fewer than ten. The CDR3 loop reads CASSLASGGFETQYF. The CDR3 nucleotides read TGTGCCAGCAGCCTCGCTAGCGGCGGTTTTGAGACCCAGTACTTC. The chain has TRBV4-2 and TRBJ2-5; 7 nucleotides match TRBD2. The CDR3 is 15 residues long. CDR1 is LGHNA and CDR2 is YNFKEQ in the germline V gene. Unmatched junction bases numbered 10, after V lost 4 bases and J lost 5 bases.

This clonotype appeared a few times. The CDR3 nucleotides read TGTGCTAGTGGTTTGGTAGGGTCAGAGACCCAGTACTTC. The encoded protein is CASGLVGSETQYF. The chain recombines TRBV12-5 with TRBJ2-5; no definite D call. V was trimmed by 0 bases and J by 4 bases, leaving 6 bases between them. CDR1 and CDR2 (germline): LGHNT, FRNRAP. The CDR3 has 13 amino acids. Complete variable domain (other parts from reference TRBV12-5 and TRBJ2-5): DARVTQTPRHKVTEMGQEVTMRCQPILGHNTVFWYRQTMMQGLELLAYFRNRAPLDDSGMPKDRFSAEMPDATLATLKIQPSEPRDSAVYFCASGLVGSETQYFGPGTRLLVL.

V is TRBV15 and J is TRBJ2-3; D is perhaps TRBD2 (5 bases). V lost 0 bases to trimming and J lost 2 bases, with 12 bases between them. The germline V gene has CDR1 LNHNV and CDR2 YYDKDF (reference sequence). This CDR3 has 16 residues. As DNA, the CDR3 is TGTGCCACCAGCAGAGATCGGGGAGTTTTCACAGATACGCAGTATTTT. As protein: CATSRDRGVFTDTQYF.

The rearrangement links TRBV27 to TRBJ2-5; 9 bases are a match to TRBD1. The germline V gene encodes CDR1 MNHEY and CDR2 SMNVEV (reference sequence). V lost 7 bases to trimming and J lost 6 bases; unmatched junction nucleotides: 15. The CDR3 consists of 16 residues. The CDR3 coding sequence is TGTGCCAGCACTTTGGAGCCTGGGACAGGGAGGAAGACCCAGTACTTC. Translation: CASTLEPGTGRKTQYF.

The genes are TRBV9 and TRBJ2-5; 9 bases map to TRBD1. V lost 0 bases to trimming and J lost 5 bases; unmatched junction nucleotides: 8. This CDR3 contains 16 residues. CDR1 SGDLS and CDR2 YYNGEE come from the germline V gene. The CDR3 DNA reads TGTGCCAGCAGCGTAGCAGGGGGGACAGGGTCGGAGACCCAGTACTTC. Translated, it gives CASSVAGGTGSETQYF.

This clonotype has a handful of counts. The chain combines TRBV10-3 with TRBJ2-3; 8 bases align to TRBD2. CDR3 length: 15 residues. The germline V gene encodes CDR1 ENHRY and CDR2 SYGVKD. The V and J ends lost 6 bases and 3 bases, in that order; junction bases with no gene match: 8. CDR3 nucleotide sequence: TGTGCCATCAGCCGTGCGGGGGGCTCTACAGATACGCAGTATTTT. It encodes CAISRAGGSTDTQYF.

CDR3 loop: CASSQDMGRPGDTEAFF. The CDR3 DNA reads TGTGCCAGCAGCCAAGATATGGGACGGCCGGGAGACACTGAAGCTTTCTTT. The chain couples TRBV3-1 to TRBJ1-1; D may be TRBD1 (5 bases). There are 17 residues in the CDR3. CDR1 LGHDT and CDR2 YNNKEL come from the germline V gene (reference sequence). Trimming left V 0 bases short and J 3 bases short, with 17 bases between. The whole variable domain, remainder taken from reference TRBV3-1 and TRBJ1-1, is DTAVSQTPKYLVTQMGNDKSIKCEQNLGHDTMYWYKQDSKKFLKIMFSYNNKELIINETVPNRFSPKSPDKAHLNLHINSLELGDSAVYFCASSQDMGRPGDTEAFFGQGTRLTVV.

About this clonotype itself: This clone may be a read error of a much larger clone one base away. DNA for the CDR3: TGTGCCAGCGGACGGGGGGGCGAACGATGTGAGCAGTTCTTC. This codes for CASGRGGERCEQFF. This chain joins TRBV7-2 and TRBJ2-1; TRBD2 agrees at 8 bases. The germline CDR1 and CDR2 sequences are SGHTA and FQGNSA. V shed 8 bases, J shed 9 bases, and the junction held 12 bases outside the gene matches. CDR3 size: 14 residues.

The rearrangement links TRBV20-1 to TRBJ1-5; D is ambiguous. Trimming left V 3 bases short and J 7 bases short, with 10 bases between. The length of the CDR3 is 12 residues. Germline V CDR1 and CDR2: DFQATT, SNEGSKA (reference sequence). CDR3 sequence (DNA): TGCAGTGCTAGGGCCCCGGGGCAGCCCCAGCATTTT. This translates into CSARAPGQPQHF.

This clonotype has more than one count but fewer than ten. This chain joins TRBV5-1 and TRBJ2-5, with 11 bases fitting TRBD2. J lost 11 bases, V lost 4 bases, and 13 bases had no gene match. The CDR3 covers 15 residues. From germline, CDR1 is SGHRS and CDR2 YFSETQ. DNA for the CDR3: TGCGCCAGCAGCCTCGGTACTAGCGGGGGAAGGCGGCAGTACTTC. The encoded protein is CASSLGTSGGRRQYF.

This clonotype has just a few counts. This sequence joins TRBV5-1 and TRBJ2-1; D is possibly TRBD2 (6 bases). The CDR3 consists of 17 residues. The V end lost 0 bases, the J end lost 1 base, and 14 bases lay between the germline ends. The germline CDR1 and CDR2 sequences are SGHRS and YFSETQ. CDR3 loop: CASSLDIGAGSYNEQFF. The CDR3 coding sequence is TGCGCCAGCAGCTTGGATATCGGGGCGGGGTCCTACAATGAGCAGTTCTTC.

The CDR3 sequence is CSVLRASSCQQYF. DNA of the CDR3: TGCAGCGTGCTCCGGGCTTCGAGCTGCCAGCAGTACTTC. The V call is TRBV29-1, the J call TRBJ2-4; D remains unclear. V was shortened by 6 bases and J by 13 bases, with 22 bases between the two germline ends. Germline CDR1 is SQVTM and CDR2 is ANQGSEA. The CDR3 is 13 residues long.

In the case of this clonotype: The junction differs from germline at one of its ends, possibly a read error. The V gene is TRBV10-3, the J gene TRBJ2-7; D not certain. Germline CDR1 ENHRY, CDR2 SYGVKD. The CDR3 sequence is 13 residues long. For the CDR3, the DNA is TGTACCATCAGTGAAGCAGTAACCTACGAGCAGTACTTC. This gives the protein CTISEAVTYEQYF.